The present T cell receptor beta chain was sequenced within a study of blood T cells in healthy people across ages. General study points: While age rose, TCR beta diversity per million T cells dropped in a roughly linear way.

PCR was performed a second time for about 7 to 11 cycles using a sample-barcoded 5' primer and a J-beta primer mix. Each cDNA was tagged by a template-switch adaptor containing 12 random nucleotides. TCRdb passed the 5' RACE reads through MiXCR, listing each CDR3 protein once. This table has approximately 800,000 distinct CDR3 sequences, about 37% appearing once. Total RNA, at least 5 micrograms per sample, was extracted from PBMCs. This clonotype was counted only a few times. Antigen unknown. This TCR came from a young man in good health. Sequencing input: blood.

In DNA form, the CDR3 reads TGTGCCAGCAGCCAAGGGATAGGGCCTGGTGAAGAGACCCAGTACTTC. Protein: CASSQGIGPGEETQYF. The chain links TRBV7-3 to TRBJ2-5; D is unresolved. V gave up 5 bases and J gave up 3 bases, with 19 bases separating them. CDR3 size: 16 residues. CDR1 is SGHTA and CDR2 is FQGTGA in the germline V gene. Variable domain in full (rest from reference TRBV7-3 and TRBJ2-5): GAGVSQTPSNKVTEKGKYVELRCDPISGHTALYWYRQSLGQGPEFLIYFQGTGAADDSGLPNDRFFAVRPEGSVSTLKIQRTERGDSAVYLCASSQGIGPGEETQYFGPGTRLLVL.